Following are 12 T cell receptor beta chains from one sample sequenced in a study of breast tumors, draining lymph nodes, adjacent tissues. TCRdb reanalysed the multiplex PCR reads using MiXCR and keeps one entry per CDR3 protein. The top ten hold over 40% of the sample, which has 7,000 to 9,000 distinct CDR3 sequences, over 60% seen once. Sequenced: tumor-adjacent breast tissue. Receptors originate from a female donor with breast cancer. Some clones in this sample may be carry-over from other donors' samples.

The gene calls are TRBV2 and TRBJ2-2; weak D call: TRBD2 (5 bases). The CDR3 is 15 amino acids. V was trimmed by 3 bases and J by 7 bases, leaving 15 bases between them. The germline V gene has CDR1 SNHLY and CDR2 FYNNEI. DNA of the CDR3: TGTGCCAGCAGTGAGGACTCCTACCGGGTCGGGGAGCTGTTTTTT. This gives the protein CASSEDSYRVGELFF.

The chain carries TRBV27 and TRBJ2-5; D is unresolved. The germline gives CDR1 MNHEY, CDR2 SMNVEV (reference sequence). V was clipped by 8 bases and J by 1 base, with 8 bases between them. CDR3 length: 12 residues. The CDR3 loop reads CASPPLQETQYF. CDR3 nucleotides: TGTGCCAGCCCTCCCCTCCAAGAGACCCAGTACTTC.

V gene TRBV4-3 combines with J gene TRBJ1-3; a weak D match, TRBD1 (5 bases). The ends were cut back, 5 bases at V and 2 bases at J, with 19 bases in the middle. Per germline, CDR1 LGHNA and CDR2 YSLEER. The CDR3 sequence is 17 residues long. CDR3 region: CASSVRFGGRTGNTIYF. The CDR3 DNA follows: TGCGCCAGCAGCGTCCGTTTCGGGGGTAGGACTGGAAACACCATATATTTT.

This chain uses TRBV20-1 with TRBJ2-7; D is undetermined. The CDR3 is 12 amino acids. Per germline, CDR1 DFQATT and CDR2 SNEGSKA (reference sequence). Trimming pared 1 base from V and 1 base from J, leaving 5 bases between. The CDR3 protein is CSARVDSYEQYF. The CDR3 DNA sequence: TGCAGTGCTAGAGTGGATTCCTACGAGCAGTACTTC.

The gene calls are TRBV20-1 and TRBJ2-1; 9 bases agree with TRBD2. Trimming cost V 8 bases and J 9 bases; bases outside gene matches: 11. Germline CDR1 DFQATT, CDR2 SNEGSKA (reference sequence). The CDR3 extends over 13 amino acids. This CDR3 reads CSPLGREGGEQFF. The DNA for the CDR3 is TGCAGTCCCCTGGGGCGGGAGGGCGGTGAGCAGTTCTTC.

V usage is TRBV5-1 and J usage is TRBJ1-6; 9 nucleotides align to TRBD1. Unmatched junction bases numbered 1, after V lost 4 bases and J lost 5 bases. This CDR3 spans 14 amino acids. CDR1 is SGHRS and CDR2 is YFSETQ in the germline V gene. CDR3 nucleotides: TGCGCCAGCAGCCGACAGGGGGATAATTCACCCCTCCACTTT. Translated, it gives CASSRQGDNSPLHF.

The chain joins TRBV6-5 to TRBJ1-2; TRBD1 matches at 7 bases. The ends lost 0 bases at V and 8 bases at J; junction bases unmatched: 6. Per the germline V gene, CDR1 is MNHEY and CDR2 is SVGAGI. The CDR3 is made up of 14 amino acids. The DNA of the CDR3 is TGTGCCAGCAGTTACTCGACAGGGATGGACGGCTACACCTTC. This translates into CASSYSTGMDGYTF.

V usage is TRBV15 and J usage is TRBJ1-4, with D uncertain. Trimming took 4 bases from V and 5 from J, leaving 11 bases between them. Germline V CDR1 and CDR2: LNHNV, YYDKDF (reference sequence). The CDR3 runs 14 residues. CDR3 region: CATSNRMANEKLFF. DNA for the CDR3: TGTGCCACCAGCAATAGAATGGCGAATGAAAAACTGTTTTTT. Using reference TRBV15 and TRBJ1-4 for the parts outside the CDR3, the full variable domain is DAMVIQNPRYQVTQFGKPVTLSCSQTLNHNVMYWYQQKSSQAPKLLFHYYDKDFNNEADTPDNFQSRRPNTSFCFLDIRSPGLGDTAMYLCATSNRMANEKLFFGSGTQLSVL.

The rearrangement links TRBV3-1 to TRBJ1-6; D unresolved. Germline values: CDR1 LGHDT, CDR2 YNNKEL (reference sequence). V was pared by 1 base and J by 7 bases, with 2 bases between. This CDR3 region has 12 residues. The CDR3 loop reads CASSQANSPLHF. In DNA, the CDR3 is TGTGCCAGCAGCCAAGCGAATTCACCCCTCCACTTT.

Comment on this clonotype: Because the CDR3 is missing its conserved closing phenylalanine or tryptophan, this is likely a read error. CDR3 nucleotides: TGCAGTGCTAGAGAGACTAACACAGATACGCAGTATTCT. As protein: CSARETNTDTQYS. The chain carries TRBV20-1 and TRBJ2-3; D may be TRBD2 (5 bases). V was trimmed by 0 bases and J by 2 bases, leaving 6 bases between them. This CDR3 is built from 13 residues. Germline values: CDR1 DFQATT, CDR2 SNEGSKA (reference sequence).

The genes are TRBV7-2 and TRBJ2-3; D unresolved. The V gene's germline CDR1 is SGHTA and CDR2 FQGNSA. With 5 bases removed from V and 3 bases from J, the gap between germline ends came to 12 bases. The CDR3 is 14 amino acids. The CDR3 DNA sequence: TGTGCCAGCAGCCCCCTCGGTCGAACAGATACGCAGTATTTT. Its protein is CASSPLGRTDTQYF.

The CDR3 DNA follows: TGCAGTGCTAGAAGACCCGGGGATCTAGGAGAGACCCAGTACTTC. Translated: CSARRPGDLGETQYF. The chain uses TRBV20-1 and TRBJ2-5, with D perhaps TRBD2 (5 bases). CDR3 length: 15 residues. The ends were cut back, 2 bases at V and 4 bases at J, with 17 bases in the middle. Germline V gives CDR1 DFQATT, CDR2 SNEGSKA (reference sequence).